The 9 T cell receptor beta chains reported below all come from one sample, sequenced in a study of regulatory T cells in long-lasting Graves disease. Time point: newly diagnosed GD, antithyroid drugs for less than 3 months. PBMCs were the source of the RNA used for TCR sequencing. Assembly of TCR beta libraries relied on iRepertoire HTBI primers together with Arm-PCR of CDR3 regions. TCRdb redid the calling of the multiplex PCR reads with MiXCR, one entry per CDR3 protein. The sample has about 530,000 distinct CDR3 sequences; about 16% are singletons. Separately, the same data were catalogued under a study of T cells in Graves' hyperthyroidism and ophthalmopathy.

The sample consisted of peripheral blood mononuclear cells (PBMCs), taken at new diagnosis, from a patient treated with antithyroid drugs. Receptor source: a middle-aged woman with Graves disease.

This clonotype has at least ten counts. The chain links TRBV7-8 to TRBJ2-7, with 8 nucleotides matching TRBD2. The CDR3 spans 15 residues. Germline V gene sequence: CDR1 SGHVS, CDR2 FQNEAQ. V trimming: 5 bases; J trimming: 7 bases; junction bases outside the gene matches: 13. CDR3 nucleotide sequence: TGTGCCAGCAGCACCCTCTTTGCGGGGGGAGGTGAGCAGTACTTC. Its protein is CASSTLFAGGGEQYF.

This clonotype came up many times. This sequence joins TRBV6-1 and TRBJ1-2; unclear D gene. Germline V gives CDR1 MNHNS, CDR2 SASEGT. With 5 bases removed from V and 0 bases from J, the gap between germline ends came to 13 bases. The CDR3 spans 15 residues. CDR3 coding DNA: TGTGCCAGCAGTAGAGGCGGAGCAGCTAACTATGGCTACACCTTC. Amino acids: CASSRGGAANYGYTF.

This clonotype was counted at least ten times. J is TRBJ1-5 and V is TRBV10-3; maybe TRBD1 (5 bases). V was trimmed by 7 bases and J by 2 bases, leaving 15 bases between them. This CDR3 is 15 amino acids long. The germline gives CDR1 ENHRY, CDR2 SYGVKD. CDR3: CAINDEGGGNQPQHF. CDR3 nucleotides: TGTGCCATCAATGACGAGGGAGGGGGCAATCAGCCCCAGCATTTT.

The V call is TRBV12-3 or TRBV12-4, the J call TRBJ1-1; perhaps TRBD1 as D (6 bases). This CDR3 comprises 14 residues. V gave up 6 bases and J gave up 4 bases, with 15 bases separating them. The CDR3 sequence is CASSPQGTGTEAFF. CDR3 coding DNA: TGTGCCAGCAGCCCACAGGGAACTGGCACTGAAGCTTTCTTT.

Points on this clonotype: A read error may explain this, as a much larger clone is one base away. The chain has TRBV12-3 or TRBV12-4 and TRBJ2-2, with a tentative D call TRBD2 (7 bases). This CDR3 spans 17 amino acids. CDR3 region: CASSSSLRTGNAGELSF. The CDR3 coding sequence is TGTGCCAGCAGTTCCTCCCTCCGCACAGGGAATGCGGGGGAGCTGTCTTTT.

The table lists this clonotype with many counts. The chain recombines TRBV12-3 or TRBV12-4 with TRBJ2-5; D is unclear. V was cut by 2 bases and J by 5 bases, with 9 bases left in between. This CDR3 contains 13 residues. This CDR3 reads CASSLHAGETQYF. In DNA, the CDR3 is TGTGCCAGCAGTTTACACGCCGGGGAGACCCAGTACTTC.

V usage is TRBV24-1 and J usage is TRBJ2-2, with TRBD2 matching 8 bases. This CDR3 has 15 amino acids. The germline V gene has CDR1 KGHDR and CDR2 SFDVKD. Trimming cost V 0 bases and J 4 bases; bases outside gene matches: 0. The CDR3 nucleotides are TGTGCCACCAGTGATTTGCTAGCGGGCACCGGGGAGCTGTTTTTT. Its protein is CATSDLLAGTGELFF.

Concerning this clonotype itself: A much more abundant neighbour one base away suggests this may be a read error. V gene TRBV15 combines with J gene TRBJ2-1; no clear D. Germline CDR1 and CDR2: LNHNV and YYDKDF (reference sequence). This CDR3 contains 12 residues. CDR3 nucleotides: TGTGCCACCAGCGGAGACCGCTATGAGCAGTTCTTC. It codes for CATSGDRYEQFF.

The rearrangement links TRBV10-2 to TRBJ1-2; D is unresolved. The CDR3 is 12 amino acids. Germline values: CDR1 WSHSY, CDR2 SAAADI. Deletions cut 6 bases from V and 8 bases from J, with 13 bases between. The CDR3 reads CASRTGLDGYTF. Here the CDR3 DNA reads TGCGCCAGCAGGACGGGTTTAGACGGCTACACCTTC.